This entry lists 5 T cell receptor beta chains sequenced from one sample in a study of blood T cells in healthy people across ages. Sample-barcoded 5' priming and a J-beta primer mix drove a second PCR of roughly 7 to 11 cycles. MiXCR, applied by TCRdb to the 5' RACE reads, yields one record per CDR3 protein. This table has about 640,000 distinct CDR3 sequences, roughly three fifths appearing once. Sequenced: blood. The receptors derive from a man in his 60s in good health.

This clonotype has a single count. The rearrangement joins TRBV21-1 to TRBJ1-6; the table's TRBD1 call for D was not verified on the DNA. TRBV21-1 is shown as a pseudogene. The CDR3 is 19 amino acids. CDR3 DNA sequence: TGTGCCAGCAGCAATTTCCTGGACAGGGGCCATGGGCCCAATTCACCCCTCCACTTT. It translates to CASSNFLDRGHGPNSPLHF.

The chain recombines TRBV5-1 with TRBJ1-6; D unresolved. The CDR3 runs 13 residues. The germline CDR1 and CDR2 sequences are SGHRS and YFSETQ. Deletions cut 4 bases from V and 8 bases from J, with 10 bases between. The CDR3, as DNA: TGCGCCAGCAGCCCCCTTGACGATTCACCCCTCCACTTT. Translated, it gives CASSPLDDSPLHF.

The rearrangement joins TRBV28 to TRBJ1-2; D possibly corresponds to TRBD1 (6 bases). V shed 4 bases and J shed 6 bases, with 12 bases lying between them. The CDR3 runs 13 residues. In germline, CDR1 is MDHEN, CDR2 SYDVKM. For the CDR3, the DNA is TGTGCCAGCAGTTATGCAGGGGCGGATGGCTACACCTTC. Its protein product is CASSYAGADGYTF.

This chain connects TRBV5-1 to TRBJ2-5; D remains unclear. The CDR3 contains 13 residues. V lost 4 bases and J 1 base, leaving 8 bases between the germline ends. Germline CDR1 SGHRS, CDR2 YFSETQ. The CDR3 bases are TGCGCCAGCAGCCCGCAATTCCAAGAGACCCAGTACTTC. Translated, it gives CASSPQFQETQYF.

This clonotype was picked up a small number of times. The chain employs TRBV9 and TRBJ2-5; TRBD2 might be the D (6 bases). The germline V and J ends were trimmed by 4 bases and 4 bases, with 23 bases remaining between them. This CDR3 spans 17 amino acids. Germline V CDR1 and CDR2: SGDLS, YYNGEE. The CDR3 loop is CASSPSGRPSPLETQYF. In DNA form, the CDR3 reads TGTGCCAGCAGCCCCAGCGGGCGGCCCTCTCCCTTAGAGACCCAGTACTTC.